A single sample is the source of the 24 T cell receptor beta chains below, sequenced in a study of T-cell memory formation after mild COVID-19. TCRdb fed the 5' RACE reads into MiXCR, producing one record per CDR3 protein. The sample yields approximately 190,000 distinct CDR3 sequences, 15% to 20% seen once. Material for sequencing was PBMCs or a T cell subset sorted from them (not recorded which). The receptors here all came from an adult woman who had mild COVID-19 (a few samples of this study predate the infection). Cell type and time point are not known.

This clonotype was seen ten or more times. V is TRBV7-9 and J is TRBJ1-6; D gene unclear. In germline, CDR1 is SEHNR, CDR2 FQNEAQ (reference sequence). V dropped 6 bases and J dropped 8 bases, with 5 bases sitting between them. This CDR3 has 11 residues. CDR3 nucleotides: TGTGCCAGCAGTACAGATTCACCCCTCCACTTT. This encodes CASSTDSPLHF.

The rearrangement joins TRBV19 to TRBJ2-3; 11 bases are shared with TRBD2. Germline V gene sequence: CDR1 LNHDA, CDR2 SQIVND (reference sequence). CDR3 length equals 16 residues. The J segment lost 6 bases and the V segment lost 6 bases, leaving 11 bases of the junction unmatched. CDR3 coding DNA: TGTGCCAGTAGACTCGCTAGCGGGGGGCATCCGGATACGCAGTATTTT. Protein sequence: CASRLASGGHPDTQYF.

This chain uses TRBV15 with TRBJ2-2, with D possibly being TRBD2 (5 bases). Germline V gene data show CDR1 as LNHNV and CDR2 as YYDKDF (reference sequence). V lost 0 bases, J lost 3 bases, and 11 bases lay in between. The CDR3 is 16 amino acids. CDR3 in DNA: TGTGCCACCAGCAGAGAAGCTAGCCTCGACACCGGGGAGCTGTTTTTT. It is translated as CATSREASLDTGELFF.

This clonotype was found many times. The CDR3 spells CASRRGPGLNTEAFF. CDR3 coding DNA: TGTGCTAGTCGCCGGGGACCGGGTCTGAACACTGAAGCTTTCTTT. The rearrangement links TRBV12-5 to TRBJ1-1; D possibly corresponds to TRBD1 (5 bases). Germline CDR1 reads LGHNT; CDR2 reads FRNRAP. The CDR3 sequence is 15 residues long. Trimming stripped 8 bases from V and 0 bases from J, with 16 bases between.

The V and J genes are TRBV6-2 or TRBV6-3 and TRBJ1-5; D may be TRBD1 (5 bases). V shed 7 bases and J shed 0 bases, with 10 bases lying between them. Per germline, CDR1 MNHEY and CDR2 SVGEGT. The CDR3 spans 14 residues. The CDR3 loop is CASTRVGSNQPQHF. The CDR3, as DNA: TGTGCCAGCACCAGGGTCGGTAGCAATCAGCCCCAGCATTTT.

The rearrangement links TRBV29-1 to TRBJ1-2, with 7 bases fitting TRBD1. Trimming at V came to 7 bases and at J to 3 bases, leaving 8 bases not matched to a gene. There are 13 residues in the CDR3. Germline V gene data show CDR1 as SQVTM and CDR2 as ANQGSEA. CDR3 sequence reads: CSAQGGEDYGYTF. The CDR3 DNA follows: TGCAGCGCCCAGGGGGGGGAGGACTATGGCTACACCTTC.

The chain joins TRBV6-5 to TRBJ1-1; D perhaps matches TRBD1 (5 bases). The germline gives CDR1 MNHEY, CDR2 SVGAGI. Trimming took off 6 bases at V and 7 bases at J, with 12 bases between the two ends. The CDR3 has 12 residues. The CDR3 DNA is TGTGCCAGCAGCTTGCGGGGCAATGAAGCTTTCTTT. Encoded protein: CASSLRGNEAFF.

The chain employs TRBV24-1 and TRBJ1-2; 7 bases fit TRBD1. Germline V lookup: CDR1 KGHDR, CDR2 SFDVKD. V lost 0 bases, J lost 0 bases, and 6 bases stayed unmatched. This CDR3 has 17 amino acids. CDR3 residues: CATSDLHTGEPNYGYTF. The CDR3 DNA follows: TGTGCCACCAGTGATTTGCATACAGGGGAACCTAACTATGGCTACACCTTC.

The V gene is TRBV18, the J gene TRBJ1-2; 8 bases map to TRBD1. Germline values: CDR1 KGHSH, CDR2 LQKENI. J was trimmed by 5 bases and V by 3 bases; bases with no gene match: 2. The CDR3 covers 13 residues. This CDR3 is CASSPGQEYGYTF. The CDR3 DNA follows: TGTGCCAGCTCACCGGGACAGGAGTATGGCTACACCTTC.

A few counts support this clonotype. V usage is TRBV30 and J usage is TRBJ1-6, with 8 bases lining up with TRBD1. Germline loops: CDR1 GTSNPN, CDR2 SVGIG (reference sequence). Losses at the gene ends were 5 bases for V and 4 bases for J; bases not matched to a gene: 10. There are 16 residues in the CDR3. CDR3 region: CAWGSRTGPYNSPLHF. In DNA form, the CDR3 reads TGTGCCTGGGGGAGTCGGACAGGGCCATATAATTCACCCCTCCACTTT.

This chain joins TRBV7-9 and TRBJ2-1, with 13 positions matching TRBD2. The trim removed 5 bases at V and 10 bases at J, leaving 5 bases unmatched. Germline-derived CDR1 and CDR2 are SEHNR and FQNEAQ (reference sequence). This CDR3 has 14 residues. CDR3 sequence: CASSRLAGGIEQFF. CDR3 coding DNA: TGTGCCAGCAGCAGACTAGCGGGAGGCATAGAGCAGTTCTTC.

The rearrangement links TRBV12-3 or TRBV12-4 to TRBJ1-2; D not resolved. This CDR3 contains 12 residues. V shed 2 bases and J shed 8 bases, with 9 bases lying between them. The CDR3 reads CASSLRSRGYTF. The DNA for the CDR3 is TGTGCCAGCAGTTTAAGGTCCCGGGGCTACACCTTC.

This clonotype turned up a few times. V and J are TRBV30 and TRBJ1-2; D remains unclear. Germline CDR1 is GTSNPN and CDR2 is SVGIG (reference sequence). The V end lost 3 bases, the J end lost 2 bases, and 4 bases lay between the germline ends. The CDR3 spans 11 residues. The CDR3 DNA sequence: TGTGCCTGGAGACAAAACTATGGCTACACCTTC. Translation gives CAWRQNYGYTF.

A few counts support this clonotype. The CDR3 bases are TGCGCCAGCAGCCTACAGGGGGCCCAAAATGAGCAGTTCTTC. This sequence encodes CASSLQGAQNEQFF. The chain joins TRBV5-1 to TRBJ2-1; 9 positions match TRBD1. The CDR3 contains 14 residues. Germline V gene data show CDR1 as SGHRS and CDR2 as YFSETQ. V trimming: 4 bases; J trimming: 7 bases; junction bases outside the gene matches: 6.

The table lists this clonotype with a few counts. The genes are TRBV5-1 and TRBJ1-1; D gene ambiguous. CDR1 SGHRS and CDR2 YFSETQ come from the germline V gene. V was cut by 2 bases and J by 4 bases, with 9 bases left in between. CDR3 length equals 13 residues. The chain's CDR3 is CASSFTGSTEAFF. DNA of the CDR3: TGCGCCAGCAGCTTCACGGGGAGCACTGAAGCTTTCTTT.

This clonotype was seen repeatedly, ten times or more. The chain uses TRBV12-3 or TRBV12-4 and TRBJ1-2; 9 nucleotides match TRBD1. J gave up 9 bases and V 5 bases, and 7 bases lay outside the gene matches. The CDR3 is 13 amino acids. CDR3 region: CASSPGTGRSYTF. The DNA of the CDR3 is TGTGCCAGCAGTCCCGGGACAGGGAGGAGCTACACCTTC.

CDR3 residues: CATSDLGGGKSSYNEQFF. DNA for the CDR3: TGTGCCACCAGTGATTTAGGGGGGGGCAAGAGCTCCTACAATGAGCAGTTCTTC. The J gene is TRBJ2-1, the V gene TRBV24-1; D might be TRBD2 (7 bases). CDR3 length: 18 amino acids. The V and J ends lost 1 base and 0 bases respectively, with 15 bases between them. Germline-derived CDR1 and CDR2 are KGHDR and SFDVKD.

Only a few counts were recorded for this clonotype. V is TRBV30 and J is TRBJ1-1; D may be TRBD1 (5 bases). Germline V gene sequence: CDR1 GTSNPN, CDR2 SVGIG (reference sequence). This CDR3 is 14 amino acids long. Trimming pared 3 bases from V and 1 base from J, leaving 12 bases between. DNA of the CDR3: TGTGCCTGGAGGTTGCCAGGGCGGAACACTGAAGCTTTCTTT. This encodes CAWRLPGRNTEAFF.

This clonotype turned up a few times. This chain links TRBV18 with TRBJ2-3; the D is unclear. Germline values: CDR1 KGHSH, CDR2 LQKENI. CDR3 length equals 15 residues. V lost 3 bases to trimming and J lost 5 bases, with 15 bases between them. The CDR3 DNA reads as TGTGCCAGCTCACCGCAGCAGTCACTGGGAGATACGCAGTATTTT. Encoded protein: CASSPQQSLGDTQYF.

This clonotype was picked up a small number of times. V is TRBV5-1 and J is TRBJ2-7; possibly TRBD1 for D (7 bases). V shed 3 bases and J shed 1 base, with 14 bases lying between them. The CDR3 is 15 residues long. Germline CDR1 and CDR2: SGHRS and YFSETQ. The CDR3 DNA sequence: TGCGCCAGCAGCTACGGGCAGGGGGGATCCTACGAGCAGTACTTC. It encodes CASSYGQGGSYEQYF.

This clonotype showed up just a few times. The V and J genes are TRBV11-2 and TRBJ1-1, with D perhaps TRBD1 (6 bases). V gave up 2 bases and J gave up 4 bases, with 17 bases separating them. The CDR3 is 16 amino acids. Germline loops: CDR1 SGHAT, CDR2 FQNNGV. CDR3 DNA: TGTGCCAGCAGCTTACAGGGGACCCTGCTGGGCACTGAAGCTTTCTTT. Residues: CASSLQGTLLGTEAFF.

This clonotype showed up just a few times. This rearrangement joins TRBV9 to TRBJ2-3, with 10 positions matching TRBD2. With V trimmed by 1 base and J by 6 bases, 5 bases remained unmatched. CDR3 length equals 15 residues. In germline, CDR1 is SGDLS, CDR2 YYNGEE. For the CDR3, the DNA is TGTGCCAGCAGCGTATCAAGCGGGAGGGCCGATACGCAGTATTTT. Protein sequence: CASSVSSGRADTQYF.

This clonotype was found a few times. J is TRBJ1-1 and V is TRBV28; D remains unclear. V lost 1 base and J lost 9, with 6 bases in between. This CDR3 has 11 residues. Looked up from germline, CDR1 is MDHEN and CDR2 is SYDVKM. The CDR3 sequence is CASSLFAKAFF. As DNA, the CDR3 is TGTGCCAGCAGTTTATTCGCAAAAGCTTTCTTT.

This clonotype was counted at least ten times. DNA of the CDR3: TGCGCCAGCAGCTTGACTAGCGGGGGAGATACGCAGTATTTT. Its translation is CASSLTSGGDTQYF. The V call is TRBV5-1, the J call TRBJ2-3; TRBD2 matches at 11 bases. CDR3 length equals 14 residues. V shed 1 base and J 5 bases; nucleotides not matched to a gene: 0. Germline V lookup: CDR1 SGHRS, CDR2 YFSETQ.